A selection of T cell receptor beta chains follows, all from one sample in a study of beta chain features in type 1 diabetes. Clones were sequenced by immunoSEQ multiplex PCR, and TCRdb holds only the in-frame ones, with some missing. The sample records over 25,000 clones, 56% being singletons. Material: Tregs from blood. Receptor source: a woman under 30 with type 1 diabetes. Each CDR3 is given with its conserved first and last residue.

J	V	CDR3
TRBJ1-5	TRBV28	CASSFAGEGDQPQHF
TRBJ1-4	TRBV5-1	CASSLAGYSGAGEKLFF
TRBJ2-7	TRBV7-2	CASSLGRGGVKDYEQYF
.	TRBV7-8	CASSFLTAGSGGALTYEQYF
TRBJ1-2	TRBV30	CAFQKWDRTNYGYTF
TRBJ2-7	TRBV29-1	CSVQPGLAYEQYF
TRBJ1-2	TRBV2	CASNPDRVGYGYTF
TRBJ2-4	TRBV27	CASSSGLAGGPNIQYF
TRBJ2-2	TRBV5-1	CASSLLTGGTGELFF
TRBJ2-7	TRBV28	CASRTRRLVPWQYF
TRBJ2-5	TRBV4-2	CASSQDGVAGGRETQYF
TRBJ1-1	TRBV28	CASSLSTGRTEAFF
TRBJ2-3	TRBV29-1	CSVDELTDTQYF
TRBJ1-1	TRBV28	CASSFNLGGARTEAFF
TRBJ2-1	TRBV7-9	CASSLVFPATEQFF
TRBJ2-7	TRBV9	CASSVSAGTSVYEQYF
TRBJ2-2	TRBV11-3	CASSLLYFSGELFF
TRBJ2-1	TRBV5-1	CASSLAQREFGEQFF